These 21 T cell receptor beta chains originate from one sample sequenced in a study of molecular identifiers for immune sequencing clone quantification. A single record per CDR3 protein comes from TCRdb applying MiXCR to the PCR reads. Here the sample spans roughly 320,000 distinct CDR3 sequences, about a fifth being singletons. Material: naive CD8+ T cells from blood, with Jurkat cell RNA spiked in. As to subset: FACS-sorted CD8+CD4-CCR7+CD45RA+ naive T cells. All receptors come from a human donor in good health. Some libraries in this study had Jurkat cell RNA spiked in.

This clonotype was seen ten or more times. The chain employs TRBV7-9 and TRBJ1-5, with D possibly matching TRBD1 (6 bases). Per the germline V gene, CDR1 is SEHNR and CDR2 is FQNEAQ (reference sequence). V was clipped by 5 bases and J by 7 bases, with 15 bases between them. The CDR3 runs to 14 residues. The CDR3 loop is CASSQQGIGQPQHF. The CDR3 bases are TGTGCCAGCAGCCAGCAGGGGATAGGCCAGCCCCAGCATTTT.

There are many counts of this clonotype. This chain links TRBV2 with TRBJ2-5; a weak D match, TRBD1 (6 bases). The ends were cut back, 4 bases at V and 3 bases at J, with 15 bases in the middle. The CDR3 totals 15 residues. From germline, CDR1 is SNHLY and CDR2 FYNNEI. CDR3 region: CASSVGAVIEETQYF. CDR3 in DNA: TGTGCCAGCAGTGTGGGGGCGGTGATCGAAGAGACCCAGTACTTC.

This clonotype was observed many times. The rearrangement joins TRBV7-6 to TRBJ1-4; D uncertain. Deletions cut 2 bases from V and 8 bases from J, with 12 bases between. The germline gives CDR1 SGHVS, CDR2 FNYEAQ. CDR3 length equals 14 residues. This CDR3 is CASSLKSSAEKLFF. CDR3 DNA sequence: TGTGCCAGCAGCTTAAAGTCTTCGGCGGAAAAACTGTTTTTT.

This clonotype was observed at least ten times. This chain connects TRBV5-1 to TRBJ1-1; no reliable D call. Germline-derived CDR1 and CDR2 are SGHRS and YFSETQ. CDR3 length equals 13 residues. The V gene lost 1 base and the J gene lost 4 bases, with 8 bases spanning the gap. CDR3 bases: TGCGCCAGCAGCTTGTGGGTTACCACTGAAGCTTTCTTT. This gives the protein CASSLWVTTEAFF.

Points on this clonotype: A much larger clone is a single base away; this may be a read error. The chain recombines TRBV7-7 with TRBJ2-5; D might be TRBD2 (6 bases). This CDR3 contains 16 residues. Germline CDR1 reads SSHAT; CDR2 reads FNYEAQ (reference sequence). Here the CDR3 DNA reads TGTGCTAGCACCCCCCACGCGGGACGGGGGTTTAAGACCCAGTACTTC. This codes for CASTPHAGRGFKTQYF.

This clonotype came up many times. This sequence joins TRBV11-2 and TRBJ1-1; D is unclear. Germline V gene lookup returns CDR1 SGHAT and CDR2 FQNNGV. The V gene lost 5 bases and the J gene lost 6 bases, with 13 bases spanning the gap. This CDR3 region has 13 residues. CDR3 nucleotide sequence: TGTGCCAGCAGCCTTAGGTTGGGGTCTGAAGCTTTCTTT. As protein: CASSLRLGSEAFF.

This clonotype was recorded many times. The chain links TRBV5-6 to TRBJ2-2, with 10 bases matching TRBD2. V shed 0 bases and J 5 bases; nucleotides not matched to a gene: 4. CDR3 size: 16 residues. CDR1 and CDR2 from the germline V gene are SGHDT and YYEEEE. CDR3 bases: TGTGCCAGCAGCTTGGGCATAGCGGGAGGTACCGGGGAGCTGTTTTTT. It specifies CASSLGIAGGTGELFF.

This clonotype was counted many times. This chain uses TRBV2 with TRBJ1-5, with no clear D. Germline CDR1 and CDR2: SNHLY and FYNNEI. Trimming removed 1 base from V and 6 bases from J, with 13 bases in between. The CDR3 is 15 amino acids. The CDR3 loop is CASSEGPGGFQPQHF. For the CDR3, the DNA is TGTGCCAGCAGTGAAGGGCCAGGTGGTTTTCAGCCCCAGCATTTT.

Concerning this clonotype: At one end, the junction sequence differs from germline, possibly due to a read error. This chain connects TRBV9 to TRBJ2-2, with D possibly matching TRBD2 (6 bases). This CDR3 has 17 amino acids. Looked up from germline, CDR1 is SGDLS and CDR2 is YYNGEE. CDR3 sequence reads: CTSSVSGTPGGSGELFF. The CDR3 DNA is TGTACCAGCAGCGTATCCGGGACTCCAGGCGGTTCCGGGGAGCTGTTTTTT.

The chain joins TRBV6-5 to TRBJ2-7; 11 nucleotides align to TRBD2. Trimming took 6 bases from V and 2 from J; bases not matched to a gene: 6. Per germline, CDR1 MNHEY and CDR2 SVGAGI. This CDR3 has 15 residues. CDR3 loop: CASRPGLAETYEQYF. The CDR3 DNA follows: TGTGCCAGCAGACCGGGACTAGCGGAGACCTACGAGCAGTACTTC.

The gene calls are TRBV7-9 and TRBJ2-7; 11 nucleotides align to TRBD1. V lost 5 bases to trimming and J lost 6 bases; unmatched junction nucleotides: 15. The CDR3 is made up of 17 amino acids. The germline CDR1 and CDR2 sequences are SEHNR and FQNEAQ (reference sequence). CDR3 amino acids: CASSPMDRGQYLGEQYF. The CDR3 coding sequence is TGTGCCAGCAGCCCTATGGACAGGGGGCAGTATCTTGGCGAGCAGTACTTC.

The chain employs TRBV27 and TRBJ1-2, with D hard to call. CDR3 size: 12 residues. The V and J ends lost 2 bases and 7 bases respectively, with 8 bases between them. The germline CDR1 and CDR2 sequences are MNHEY and SMNVEV (reference sequence). This CDR3 is CASSLPLFGYTF. The CDR3 DNA is TGTGCCAGCAGTTTACCCCTCTTTGGCTACACCTTC.

This clonotype was detected a few times. The chain recombines TRBV10-3 with TRBJ1-1, with 10 bases that match TRBD1. Germline V lookup: CDR1 ENHRY, CDR2 SYGVKD. The CDR3 covers 16 residues. The V segment lost 5 bases and the J segment 3 bases; nucleotides outside the gene matches: 9. The CDR3 DNA sequence: TGTGCCATCAGTTCCGGACAGGGGGGAACTCACACTGAAGCTTTCTTT. Amino acids: CAISSGQGGTHTEAFF.

At least ten counts were recorded for this clonotype. This chain uses TRBV19 with TRBJ2-7; D may be TRBD2 (5 bases). The germline V gene has CDR1 LNHDA and CDR2 SQIVND (reference sequence). The CDR3 has 12 amino acids. Trimming shortened V by 5 bases and J by 2 bases, and 7 bases separated the two germline ends. The CDR3 region is CASSGETYEQYF. In nucleotides, the CDR3 is TGTGCCAGTAGTGGGGAGACCTACGAGCAGTACTTC. Complete variable domain (other parts from reference TRBV19 and TRBJ2-7): DGGITQSPKYLFRKEGQNVTLSCEQNLNHDAMYWYRQDPGQGLRLIYYSQIVNDFQKGDIAEGYSVSREKKESFPLTVTSAQKNPTAFYLCASSGETYEQYFGPGTRLTVT.

The V call is TRBV27, the J call TRBJ2-7; D might be TRBD1 (6 bases). This CDR3 comprises 13 residues. V was clipped by 4 bases and J by 2 bases, with 9 bases between them. Germline V gene lookup returns CDR1 MNHEY and CDR2 SMNVEV (reference sequence). The DNA of the CDR3 is TGTGCCAGCAGTTGGCAGGGGCCCTACGAGCAGTACTTC. Its translation is CASSWQGPYEQYF.

As regards this clonotype: This may be a read error, as it is one base from a much larger clone. This sequence joins TRBV14 and TRBJ2-5, with unresolved D. Per the germline V gene, CDR1 is SGHDN and CDR2 is FVKESK. The CDR3 is made up of 12 amino acids. The CDR3 loop reads CASCQEPAAQYF. Written as DNA, the CDR3 is TGTGCCAGCTGCCAAGAACCGGCGGCCCAGTACTTC.

This clonotype was seen at least ten times. The chain uses TRBV5-4 and TRBJ2-3; possibly TRBD2 for D (5 bases). Germline CDR1 and CDR2: SGHNT and YYREEE (reference sequence). CDR3 length: 13 residues. The V end was cut by 3 bases, the J end by 5 bases, with 10 bases between. The CDR3 DNA sequence: TGTGCCAGCAGCTCTAGCTATCGAGATACGCAGTATTTT. Translation: CASSSSYRDTQYF.

In its sample, this clonotype was seen many times. This sequence joins TRBV12-3 or TRBV12-4 and TRBJ1-1; 7 bases agree with TRBD1. The CDR3 consists of 18 residues. With 2 bases clipped from V and 5 bases from J, the junction kept 17 bases outside the gene matches. The CDR3 region is CASSLPSLRGGRETEAFF. The DNA of the CDR3 is TGTGCCAGCAGTTTACCTTCTTTGAGAGGGGGCAGAGAAACTGAAGCTTTCTTT.

With respect to this clonotype: It may be a read error: a sequence one base away is much more abundant. CDR3 sequence: CASSNSNRGASTEAFF. DNA of the CDR3: TGTGCCAGCAGCAATTCTAATCGGGGGGCTAGCACTGAAGCTTTCTTT. This rearrangement joins TRBV7-9 to TRBJ1-1; D might be TRBD1 (6 bases). The CDR3 is 16 amino acids. Trimming took 5 bases from V and 4 from J, leaving 20 bases between them. The germline gives CDR1 SEHNR, CDR2 FQNEAQ (reference sequence).

At least ten counts were recorded for this clonotype. This chain uses TRBV19 with TRBJ2-7; TRBD2 matches 8 bases. The CDR3 loop spans 14 amino acids. Trimming at V came to 6 bases and at J to 3 bases, leaving 7 bases not matched to a gene. The germline CDR1 and CDR2 sequences are LNHDA and SQIVND (reference sequence). The CDR3 reads CASSPGLEIYEQYF. The CDR3 bases are TGTGCCAGTAGCCCGGGACTAGAAATCTACGAGCAGTACTTC.

This clonotype was recorded at least ten times. The chain is built from TRBV30 and TRBJ2-1; the D call may be TRBD1 or TRBD2 (6 bases each). The CDR3 runs to 15 residues. V was trimmed by 3 bases and J by 8 bases, leaving 20 bases between them. Germline CDR1 GTSNPN, CDR2 SVGIG (reference sequence). CDR3 nucleotide sequence: TGTGCCTGGAGCCGACGGGGGCGAGGATTGGATGAGCAGTTCTTC. It yields the protein CAWSRRGRGLDEQFF.